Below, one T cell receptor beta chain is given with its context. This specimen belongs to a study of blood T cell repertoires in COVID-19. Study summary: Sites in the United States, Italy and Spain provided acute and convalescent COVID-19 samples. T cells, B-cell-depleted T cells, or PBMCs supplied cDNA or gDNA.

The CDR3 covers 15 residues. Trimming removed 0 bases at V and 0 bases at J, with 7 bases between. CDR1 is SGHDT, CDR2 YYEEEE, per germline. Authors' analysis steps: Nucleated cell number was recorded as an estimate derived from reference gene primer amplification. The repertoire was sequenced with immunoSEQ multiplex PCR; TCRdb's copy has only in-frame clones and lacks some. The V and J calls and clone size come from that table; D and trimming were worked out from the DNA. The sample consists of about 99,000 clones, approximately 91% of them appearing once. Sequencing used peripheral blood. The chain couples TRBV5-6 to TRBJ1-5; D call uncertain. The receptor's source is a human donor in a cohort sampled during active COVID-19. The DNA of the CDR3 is TGTGCCAGCAGCTTGGGAGGATATAGCAATCAGCCCCAGCATTTT. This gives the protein CASSLGGYSNQPQHF.